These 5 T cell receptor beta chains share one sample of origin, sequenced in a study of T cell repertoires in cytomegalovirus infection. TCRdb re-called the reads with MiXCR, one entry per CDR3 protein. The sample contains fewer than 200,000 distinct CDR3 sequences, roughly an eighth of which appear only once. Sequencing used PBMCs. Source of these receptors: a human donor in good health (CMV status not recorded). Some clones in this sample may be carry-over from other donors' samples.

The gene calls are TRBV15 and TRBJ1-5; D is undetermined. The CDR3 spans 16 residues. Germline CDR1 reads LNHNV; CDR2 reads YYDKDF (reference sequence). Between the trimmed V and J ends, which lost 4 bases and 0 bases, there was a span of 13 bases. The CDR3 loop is CATSTQETYSNQPQHF. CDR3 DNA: TGTGCCACCAGCACGCAGGAAACCTATAGCAATCAGCCCCAGCATTTT.

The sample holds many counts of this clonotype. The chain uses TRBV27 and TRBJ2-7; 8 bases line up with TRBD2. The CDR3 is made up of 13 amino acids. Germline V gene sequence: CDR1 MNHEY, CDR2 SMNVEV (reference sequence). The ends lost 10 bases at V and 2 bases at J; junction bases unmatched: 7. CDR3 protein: CATGVSGTYEQYF. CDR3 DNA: TGTGCCACCGGGGTTAGCGGGACCTACGAGCAGTACTTC.

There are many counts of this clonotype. CDR3 sequence (DNA): TGTGCCAGCAGTTACAATAGGATAACAGGCACTGAAGCTTTCTTT. Encoded protein: CASSYNRITGTEAFF. The J gene is TRBJ1-1, the V gene TRBV6-2 or TRBV6-3; tentative D call: TRBD1 (5 bases). Germline V CDR1 and CDR2: MNHEY, SVGEGT. The CDR3 totals 15 residues. The V gene lost 2 bases and the J gene lost 4 bases, with 14 bases spanning the gap.

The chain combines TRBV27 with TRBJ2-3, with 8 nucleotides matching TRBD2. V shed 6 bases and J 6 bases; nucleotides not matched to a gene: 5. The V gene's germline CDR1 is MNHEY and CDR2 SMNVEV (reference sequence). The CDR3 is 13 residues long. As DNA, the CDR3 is TGTGCCAGCAGGGATACTAGCGGTGATACGCAGTATTTT. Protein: CASRDTSGDTQYF.

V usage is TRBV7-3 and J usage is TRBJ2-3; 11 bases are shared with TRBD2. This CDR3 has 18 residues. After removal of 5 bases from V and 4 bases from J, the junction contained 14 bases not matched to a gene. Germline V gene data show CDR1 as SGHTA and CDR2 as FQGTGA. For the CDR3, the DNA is TGTGCCAGCAGCCTTAGCGGGGGGGCTTCGGGGGTCCCAGATACGCAGTATTTT. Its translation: CASSLSGGASGVPDTQYF.